The rows below give T cell receptor beta chains drawn from one sample of a study of blood T cell repertoires in COVID-19. Sequencing used immunoSEQ multiplex PCR; TCRdb keeps in-frame clones, though not all of them. The sample has 130,000 or so clones, 86% seen once. Sequenced material: peripheral blood. The receptors derive from a woman in her 50s who had recovered from COVID-19. Both conserved end residues are part of each CDR3. D genes are given only for firm matches. A row's size may be missing; if present it is once, few, many or a size class.

clone size	V gene	J gene	D gene	CDR3 DNA	CDR3 protein
.	TRBV12-5	TRBJ2-2	TRBD2	TGTGCTAGTGGTTCTTCGCCGGGACTAGCGCGGACCGGGGAGCTGTTTTTT	CASGSSPGLARTGELFF
.	TRBV7-9	TRBJ2-3	TRBD1	TGTGCCAGCAGTCGACAGGGGGGGACAGATACGCAGTATTTT	CASSRQGGTDTQYF
.	TRBV5-4	TRBJ2-5	.	TGTGCCAGCAGCTTATCGGGCCGGGGGGCCGAGACCCAGTACTTC	CASSLSGRGAETQYF
.	TRBV5-1	TRBJ2-5	TRBD2	TGCGCCAGCAGCTCCCTTAATAGCGGGTCGGGGGAGACCCAGTACTTC	CASSSLNSGSGETQYF
once	TRBV6-7	TRBJ1-6	.	TGTGCCAGCAGTTACGCGCGAGAGGGACGGAGAGGATTGGGGGCGGGTAATTCACCCCTCCACTTT	CASSYAREGRRGLGAGNSPLHF
.	TRBV7-9	TRBJ2-5	TRBD1	TGTGCCAGCAGCTTAGATATGGGGACAGGGCTTAGAGAGACCCAGTACTTC	CASSLDMGTGLRETQYF
once	TRBV4-2	TRBJ1-4	.	TGTGCCAGCAGCCGAAGGGGTGCAACTAATGAAAAACTGTTTTTT	CASSRRGATNEKLFF
.	TRBV7-9	TRBJ2-1	.	TGTGCCAGCAGCCCGAGAGCGGAATGGCAGTTCTTC	CASSPRAEWQFF
.	TRBV15	TRBJ1-1	.	TGTGCCACCGCCTGGGACAAACAGACTGAAGCTTTCTTT	CATAWDKQTEAFF
.	TRBV9	TRBJ1-3	.	TGTGCCAGCAGCGAGATGGCCAACTCTGGAAACACCATATATTTT	CASSEMANSGNTIYF
.	TRBV7-9	TRBJ2-1	TRBD2	TGTGCCAGCAGCTGGAGGACTAGCCACAATGAGCAGTTCTTC	CASSWRTSHNEQFF
.	TRBV25-1	TRBJ1-3	.	TGTGCCAGCAGTGAAGGCCCTTCTGGAAACACCATATATTTT	CASSEGPSGNTIYF
once	TRBV28	TRBJ2-3	.	TGTGCCAGCAGTTTGTTTCCTAGGGGAACAGGTACAGATACGCAGTATTTT	CASSLFPRGTGTDTQYF
.	TRBV7-7	TRBJ2-7	TRBD1	TGTGCCAGCAGCTTAGAGTACGACAGGGGGCGCGATAAGGAAGCCTACGAGCAGTACTTC	CASSLEYDRGRDKEAYEQYF
.	TRBV24-1	TRBJ1-2	.	TGTGCCACCAGCGCGGCCGGGGTTTATGGCTACACCTTC	CATSAAGVYGYTF
.	TRBV5-1	TRBJ2-7	.	TGCGCCAGCAGCTTGGACACTAGTCTTAGCTCCTACGAGCAGTACTTC	CASSLDTSLSSYEQYF
.	TRBV19	TRBJ1-1	.	TGTGCCAGTAGTATGAGGGCGAGCAACACTGAAGCTTTCTTT	CASSMRASNTEAFF
.	TRBV12-3/TRBV12-4	TRBJ1-5	.	TGTGCCAGCAGTTTGACACCAGGTCAGCCCCAGCATTTT	CASSLTPGQPQHF
.	TRBV10-1	TRBJ2-7	TRBD1	TGCGCCAGCAGTGATACCAGGACAGGGTCCTACGAGCAGTACTTC	CASSDTRTGSYEQYF
.	TRBV19	TRBJ2-5	TRBD1	TGTGCCAGTAGTACGACGGACAGGAGCCAAGAGACCCAGTACTTC	CASSTTDRSQETQYF
.	TRBV7-9	TRBJ2-2	.	TGTGCCAGCAGCTTAGACAGTCACACCGGGGAGCTGTTTTTT	CASSLDSHTGELFF
.	TRBV15	TRBJ1-2	TRBD1	TGTGCCACCAGCCTCGGGACAGGGAGTATGGGCTACACCTTC	CATSLGTGSMGYTF
.	TRBV2	TRBJ2-5	TRBD2	TGTGCCAGCAGTGAAGAACTAGCGAGGTGGGGGCAAGAGACCCAGTACTTC	CASSEELARWGQETQYF
.	TRBV19	TRBJ1-1	.	TGTGCCAGTAGTTCCGACAGACCGAACACTGAAGCTTTCTTT	CASSSDRPNTEAFF
many	TRBV25-1	TRBJ2-7	TRBD2	TGTGCCAGCAGTGAATGGGGGGGAGTGGGGCCTAGAGAGCAGTACTTC	CASSEWGGVGPREQYF
.	TRBV11-2	TRBJ1-1	TRBD1	TGTGCCAGCACAACGGACAGGGAAGTGGCTGAAGCTTTCTTT	CASTTDREVAEAFF
.	TRBV5-6	TRBJ2-1	.	TGTGCCAGCAGCTTCGCTCTAGTACCCTACAATGAGCAGTTCTTC	CASSFALVPYNEQFF
.	TRBV12-3/TRBV12-4	TRBJ2-7	.	TGTGCCAGCAGTTTCGGCGGGGACTACGAGCAGTACTTC	CASSFGGDYEQYF
many	TRBV5-5	TRBJ2-2	TRBD1	TGTGCCAGCAGCCGGATTACAGGGGGCAACGGGGAGCTGTTTTTT	CASSRITGGNGELFF
.	TRBV7-9	TRBJ1-6	.	TGTGCCAGCAGCTTATTCGGCAGGGGTCGAGCCAATAATTCACCCCTCCACTTT	CASSLFGRGRANNSPLHF
.	TRBV10-1	TRBJ1-1	.	TGCGCCAGCCGCCGGGAGGGCGACACTGAAGCTTTCTTT	CASRREGDTEAFF
.	TRBV18	TRBJ1-1	.	TGTGCCAGTGAAAACAGTTTCGGGGCTGAAGCTTTCTTT	CASENSFGAEAFF
once	TRBV5-1	TRBJ2-2	TRBD2	TGCGCCAGCAGCCAGACTAGCGGAAACACCGGGGAGCTGTTTTTT	CASSQTSGNTGELFF
once	TRBV6-5	TRBJ1-2	TRBD1	TGTGCCACCCAGGACAGGCCTACGGGAGGCTACACCTTC	CATQDRPTGGYTF
.	TRBV5-6	TRBJ2-2	.	TGTGCCAGCAGCTTGGTCGGTACCGGGGAGCTGTTTTTT	CASSLVGTGELFF
once	TRBV6-1	TRBJ2-7	TRBD1	TGTGCCAGCAGTGTAGTTGACAGGGGGCGGCCCTACGAGCAGTACTTC	CASSVVDRGRPYEQYF
.	TRBV2	TRBJ2-1	TRBD2	TGTGCCAGCAGTGAAGTATGGACTAGCGATGAGCAGTTCTTC	CASSEVWTSDEQFF
.	TRBV7-9	TRBJ2-4	TRBD1	TGTGCCAGCAGTCATCAGGGGGCCGGAAACATTCAGTACTTC	CASSHQGAGNIQYF
.	TRBV6-5	TRBJ2-7	.	TGTGCCAGCAGCCGTCTCGGCTACGAGCAGTACTTC	CASSRLGYEQYF
.	TRBV27	TRBJ2-3	.	TGTGCCAGCGGACAGCGCACAGATACGCAGTATTTT	CASGQRTDTQYF
.	TRBV2	TRBJ1-2	.	TGTGCCAGCAGTGAAGGGTTGGGGGGTTTACCTGGCTACACCTTC	CASSEGLGGLPGYTF
.	TRBV3-1/TRBV3-2	TRBJ2-1	.	TGTGCCAGCAGCCAAGTCGGTGAGCAGTTCTTC	CASSQVGEQFF
once	TRBV5-4	TRBJ2-7	TRBD1	TGTGCCAGCAGCCCCGGGACAGGAGGCTACGAGCAGTACTTC	CASSPGTGGYEQYF
.	TRBV5-1	TRBJ1-2	TRBD1	TGCGCCAGCAGCTTGGACGGGACAGAGACCCTTAGCTATGGCTACACCTTC	CASSLDGTETLSYGYTF
.	TRBV19	TRBJ1-2	TRBD1	TGTGCCAGTAGTCCCCGGACAGGGGGCGTTTCAAACTATGGCTACACCTTC	CASSPRTGGVSNYGYTF
.	TRBV4-2	TRBJ1-2	TRBD1	TGTGCCAGCAGCCAAGTGGGGACAGGGGACGGCTACACCTTC	CASSQVGTGDGYTF
.	TRBV5-1	TRBJ1-1	.	TGCGCCAGCACCGGGGACTCGAGGGGCACTGAAGCTTTCTTT	CASTGDSRGTEAFF
.	TRBV20-1	TRBJ1-5	.	TGCAGTGCCAGTGGGTCGACAGCCCGCAATCAGCCCCAGCATTTT	CSASGSTARNQPQHF
.	TRBV6-2/TRBV6-3	TRBJ2-2	.	TGTGCCAGCAGTTCCCCCGTTATGACCGGGGAGCTGTTTTTT	CASSSPVMTGELFF
.	TRBV2	TRBJ2-3	.	TGTGCCAGCAGACCTGGACTTGCGGGCGCAGATACGCAGTATTTT	CASRPGLAGADTQYF
.	TRBV5-5	TRBJ2-7	TRBD2	TGTGCCAGCGGGACTAGCGGGCTCTACGAGCAGTACTTC	CASGTSGLYEQYF
.	TRBV7-2	TRBJ2-1	.	TGTGCCAGCAGCCTTCAGGGCCCCCGAGGTGAGCAGTTCTTC	CASSLQGPRGEQFF
.	TRBV29-1	TRBJ2-7	TRBD2	TGCAGCGTTGGCTGGCGGGGGGTCGTTGGGCAGTACTTC	CSVGWRGVVGQYF
.	TRBV18	TRBJ1-1	.	TGTGCCAGCTCACCGGGGTCAGGGATTGGGGCTTTCTTT	CASSPGSGIGAFF
.	TRBV9	TRBJ1-3	TRBD1	TGTGCCAGCAGCCAAGGTGGCAGGGGGCGGAACACCATATATTTT	CASSQGGRGRNTIYF